The entry below gives a single TCR beta chain sequence along with its context. The source of the sample is a study of blood T cell repertoires in COVID-19. For the study at large: The United States, Italy and Spain were the sources of the acute and convalescent COVID-19 samples.

The method was immunoSEQ multiplex PCR; TCRdb's version includes in-frame clones alone and lacks a portion of them. The data show some 270,000 clones, with roughly 84% seen just once and approximately 14% held by the top ten. Germline V CDR1 and CDR2: MNHEY, SVGEGT. The CDR3 runs to 15 residues. Deletions cut 6 bases from V and 8 bases from J, with 19 bases between. Enrollment of patients from Seattle took place during active infection, with longitudinal follow-up. This sequence was found in a person in their 70s with COVID-19, enrolled during active disease. V usage is TRBV6-2 or TRBV6-3 and J usage is TRBJ2-2, with D tentatively TRBD2 (6 bases). The sequenced sample was peripheral blood. In nucleotides, the CDR3 is TGTGCCAGCAGCAAAATCCAACCGGGAGTTGGGGAGCTGTTTTTT. Translation gives CASSKIQPGVGELFF.